A single sample gave rise to the 29 T cell receptor beta chains below, sequenced in a study of shared clonotypes between healthy human individuals. The naive CD8 population came from CD45RO-negative cells selected for CCR7, without terminally differentiated effector memory CD45RA+ cells. Only in-frame clones appear in the TCRdb table, and some are missing; sequencing was by immunoSEQ multiplex PCR. The table records roughly 2,000,000 clones, around 95% of them present only once. Sample: naive CD8+ T cells from PBMCs. Receptors were obtained from a man aged 18-30 years in good health. Some clones in this sample may be carry-over from other donors' samples.

The chain joins TRBV6-4 to TRBJ2-1, with D unresolved. Trimming took 3 bases from V and 0 from J, leaving 15 bases between them. Germline-derived CDR1 and CDR2 are MRHNA and SNTAGT. This CDR3 is 17 amino acids long. The CDR3 DNA reads as TGTGCCAGCAGTGAAGATCCGCGGAGTAGCTCCTACAATGAGCAGTTCTTC. It yields the protein CASSEDPRSSSYNEQFF.

The chain uses TRBV25-1 and TRBJ2-3; 7 bases match TRBD1. The CDR3 length is 17 residues. V dropped 6 bases and J dropped 6; count of bases not matched to a gene: 18. Germline lookup yields CDR1 MGHDK and CDR2 SYGVNS. The CDR3 DNA follows: TGTGCCAGCAGAGGTCCGTGGACAGGCGCCGCTGGGGATACGCAGTATTTT. Protein sequence: CASRGPWTGAAGDTQYF.

The chain combines TRBV19 with TRBJ2-1, with 14 bases lining up with TRBD2. The CDR3 runs to 21 residues. J was trimmed by 7 bases and V by 3 bases; bases with no gene match: 20. CDR1 LNHDA and CDR2 SQIVND come from the germline V gene (reference sequence). DNA for the CDR3: TGTGCCAGTAGTATGTCGTCAGGACAGGAAGGGACTAGCGGGAGTAGGAATGAGCAGTTCTTC. Protein product: CASSMSSGQEGTSGSRNEQFF.

This clone was observed once. The rearrangement uses TRBV9 and TRBJ1-1; no reliable D call. V lost 0 bases and J lost 1, with 10 bases in between. This CDR3 comprises 15 residues. Germline-derived CDR1 and CDR2 are SGDLS and YYNGEE. CDR3 protein: CASSVVRPANTEAFF. The CDR3 DNA follows: TGTGCCAGCAGCGTAGTTCGACCGGCGAACACTGAAGCTTTCTTT.

This sequence joins TRBV19 and TRBJ1-2, with D possibly being TRBD1 (5 bases). In germline, CDR1 is LNHDA, CDR2 SQIVND (reference sequence). The V end lost 9 bases, the J end lost 3 bases, and 11 bases lay between the germline ends. The CDR3 has 12 amino acids. CDR3 in amino acids: CASQGVHYGYTF. The CDR3 coding sequence is TGTGCCAGCCAGGGAGTTCACTATGGCTACACCTTC.

V usage is TRBV13 and J usage is TRBJ1-4, with D perhaps matching TRBD1 (5 bases). Looked up from germline, CDR1 is PRHDT and CDR2 is FYEKMQ (reference sequence). The CDR3 sequence is 16 residues long. The ends were cut back, 1 base at V and 4 bases at J, with 13 bases in the middle. Here the CDR3 DNA reads TGTGCCAGCAGCTTAGTCTCGGCAGGGAGTAATGAAAAACTGTTTTTT. This translates into CASSLVSAGSNEKLFF. The full variable domain, with the rest looked up from reference TRBV13 and TRBJ1-4, is AAGVIQSPRHLIKEKRETATLKCYPIPRHDTVYWYQQGPGQDPQFLISFYEKMQSDKGSIPDRFSAQQFSDYHSELNMSSLELGDSALYFCASSLVSAGSNEKLFFGSGTQLSVL.

This chain uses TRBV4-2 with TRBJ2-1; D is perhaps TRBD2 (5 bases). Trimming left V 6 bases short and J 2 bases short, with 20 bases between. This CDR3 region has 17 residues. Germline lookup yields CDR1 LGHNA and CDR2 YNFKEQ. The CDR3 is CASRGVGLISPYNEQFF. The DNA for the CDR3 is TGTGCCAGCAGGGGAGTAGGCTTAATTTCCCCCTACAATGAGCAGTTCTTC.

Only one count was recorded for this clone. The chain combines TRBV6-6 with TRBJ2-2; the D gene is possibly TRBD1 (6 bases). CDR3 length equals 13 residues. Per germline, CDR1 MNHNY and CDR2 SVGAGI (reference sequence). V was pared by 10 bases and J by 5 bases, with 14 bases between. The CDR3 coding sequence is TGTGCCATACAGGGTTTAGGGACCGGGGAGCTGTTTTTT. This codes for CAIQGLGTGELFF.

The chain couples TRBV6-5 to TRBJ2-5; D gene ambiguous. This CDR3 is built from 14 residues. Trimming left V 0 bases short and J 3 bases short, with 8 bases between. CDR1 is MNHEY, CDR2 SVGAGI, per germline. CDR3 region: CASSYSTAEETQYF. The CDR3, as DNA: TGTGCCAGCAGTTACTCGACCGCGGAAGAGACCCAGTACTTC.

This chain links TRBV28 with TRBJ1-5, with TRBD1 matching over 8 bases. The trim removed 6 bases at V and 6 bases at J, leaving 7 bases unmatched. Germline V CDR1 and CDR2: MDHEN, SYDVKM. The CDR3 covers 14 residues. CDR3 sequence: CASSPRGRSQPQHF. CDR3 nucleotides: TGTGCCAGCAGCCCCAGGGGGCGTAGTCAGCCCCAGCATTTT.

The chain carries TRBV6-1 and TRBJ2-3; D remains unclear. Trimming shortened V by 5 bases and J by 3 bases, and 15 bases separated the two germline ends. CDR3 length: 15 residues. From germline, CDR1 is MNHNS and CDR2 SASEGT. CDR3: CASSPSPSWTDTQYF. As DNA, the CDR3 is TGTGCCAGCAGTCCCTCCCCGTCCTGGACAGATACGCAGTATTTT.

The chain carries TRBV7-9 and TRBJ1-1, with D unclear. Germline V gene lookup returns CDR1 SEHNR and CDR2 FQNEAQ (reference sequence). This CDR3 region has 11 residues. Deletions cut 6 bases from V and 4 bases from J, with 6 bases between. The CDR3: CASSQTTEAFF. The CDR3 bases are TGTGCCAGCAGTCAAACCACTGAAGCTTTCTTT.

This clone was recorded once. The gene calls are TRBV27 and TRBJ1-2, with D unclear. Trimming left V 6 bases short and J 4 bases short, with 12 bases between. The length of the CDR3 is 13 residues. Germline CDR1 MNHEY, CDR2 SMNVEV (reference sequence). CDR3 sequence reads: CASRPGRFYGYTF. CDR3 coding DNA: TGTGCCAGCAGGCCTGGACGGTTCTATGGCTACACCTTC.

This chain links TRBV6-6 with TRBJ2-5, with TRBD1 matching over 7 bases. Germline V gives CDR1 MNHNY, CDR2 SVGAGI (reference sequence). Trimming took 6 bases from V and 2 from J; bases not matched to a gene: 6. The CDR3 runs 14 residues. The CDR3 here is CASRTRTGQETQYF. CDR3 nucleotide sequence: TGTGCCAGCAGGACACGGACAGGACAAGAGACCCAGTACTTC.

The chain couples TRBV6-1 to TRBJ1-2, with a tentative D call TRBD1 (5 bases). The ends were cut back, 3 bases at V and 0 bases at J, with 17 bases in the middle. The CDR3 has 17 amino acids. The germline CDR1 and CDR2 sequences are MNHNS and SASEGT. The chain's CDR3 is CASSDRQKPSPNYGYTF. In nucleotides, the CDR3 is TGTGCCAGCAGTGACCGACAGAAACCCTCCCCTAACTATGGCTACACCTTC.

Worth noting for this clone: At the DNA level, this CDR3 is encoded by other sequences in the same sample as well. The chain has TRBV29-1 and TRBJ2-1; TRBD1 matches at 9 bases. Germline V lookup: CDR1 SQVTM, CDR2 ANQGSEA. There are 13 residues in the CDR3. The junction had 2 bases not matched to a gene; V was cut back by 6 bases and J by 2 bases. The CDR3 spells CSVGQGAYNEQFF. The CDR3 coding sequence is TGCAGCGTGGGACAGGGCGCCTACAATGAGCAGTTCTTC.

This sequence joins TRBV9 and TRBJ1-2, with TRBD1 matching 8 bases. J lost 2 bases, V lost 8 bases, and 2 bases had no gene match. The length of the CDR3 is 12 residues. CDR1 and CDR2 from the germline V gene are SGDLS and YYNGEE. The CDR3 DNA follows: TGTGCCAGTACAGGGGGGAACTATGGCTACACCTTC. This translates into CASTGGNYGYTF.

V is TRBV28 and J is TRBJ2-7; D is undetermined. CDR1 and CDR2 from the germline V gene are MDHEN and SYDVKM. CDR3 length: 17 amino acids. Trimming took off 3 bases at V and 3 bases at J, with 21 bases between the two ends. The CDR3 DNA sequence: TGTGCCAGCAGTTTCCCCGCCCTATCATTTACGTTCTACGAGCAGTACTTC. This translates into CASSFPALSFTFYEQYF.

The CDR3 DNA is TGTGCCAGCAGCTTAGTTCGAAGCGGGAGGGACATCGGGGAGCTGTTTTTT. This gives the protein CASSLVRSGRDIGELFF. This chain joins TRBV7-9 and TRBJ2-2; 10 nucleotides match TRBD2. Germline loops: CDR1 SEHNR, CDR2 FQNEAQ (reference sequence). V lost 1 base, J lost 7 bases, and 9 bases stayed unmatched. The CDR3 contains 17 residues.

This chain joins TRBV28 and TRBJ2-1; D gene unclear. The CDR3 spans 14 residues. The V gene's germline CDR1 is MDHEN and CDR2 SYDVKM. V was pared by 7 bases and J by 5 bases, with 15 bases between. As DNA, the CDR3 is TGTGCCAGCATTAACTGGGGTTTGAACAATGAGCAGTTCTTC. The encoded protein is CASINWGLNNEQFF. The full variable domain, completed using reference TRBV28 and TRBJ2-1, is DVKVTQSSRYLVKRTGEKVFLECVQDMDHENMFWYRQDPGLGLRLIYFSYDVKMKEKGDIPEGYSVSREKKERFSLILESASTNQTSMYLCASINWGLNNEQFFGPGTRLTVL.

The rearrangement uses TRBV19 and TRBJ1-5, with D possibly being TRBD1 (6 bases). Trimming took off 7 bases at V and 7 bases at J, with 17 bases between the two ends. This CDR3 region has 14 residues. Germline V gene sequence: CDR1 LNHDA, CDR2 SQIVND (reference sequence). The CDR3 nucleotides read TGTGCCAGTACCATCGGGGGGGCAGGACAGCCCCAGCATTTT. It encodes CASTIGGAGQPQHF.

This CDR3 reads CASSSPDRAPDGNEQFF. The CDR3 DNA follows: TGTGCCAGCAGCTCCCCCGACAGGGCCCCGGACGGCAATGAGCAGTTCTTC. The rearrangement joins TRBV7-3 to TRBJ2-1, with TRBD1 matching over 7 bases. The CDR3 runs to 17 residues. V shed 4 bases and J 6 bases; nucleotides not matched to a gene: 15. Germline V gene data show CDR1 as SGHTA and CDR2 as FQGTGA.

As regards this clone: The junction does not match germline at one end; this may be a read error. The chain has TRBV4-1 and TRBJ1-5; weak D call: TRBD1 (5 bases). This CDR3 contains 16 residues. Germline V gene lookup returns CDR1 MGHRA and CDR2 YSYEKL. The DNA of the CDR3 is TGCACCAGCAGCCCCTCAGGGTTGACAGCCAATCAGCCCCAGCATTTT. Protein sequence: CTSSPSGLTANQPQHF.

CDR3 region: CASSQGQRENGYEQYF. The CDR3 DNA reads TGCGCCAGCAGCCAAGGTCAGCGGGAGAACGGGTACGAGCAGTACTTC. This chain links TRBV4-1 with TRBJ2-7; 8 positions agree with TRBD2. CDR3 length equals 16 residues. Germline lookup yields CDR1 MGHRA and CDR2 YSYEKL. Germline trimming cut 1 base from V and 4 bases from J; bases unmatched to any gene: 9.

The chain uses TRBV7-9 and TRBJ1-2, with D hard to call. Germline values: CDR1 SEHNR, CDR2 FQNEAQ (reference sequence). CDR3 length: 14 amino acids. Trimming shortened V by 2 bases and J by 4 bases, and 11 bases separated the two germline ends. CDR3 sequence reads: CASSLMSPLYGYTF. For the CDR3, the DNA is TGTGCCAGCAGCTTAATGAGTCCTCTCTATGGCTACACCTTC.

The gene calls are TRBV19 and TRBJ1-1; perhaps TRBD1 as D (5 bases). This CDR3 is 15 amino acids long. CDR1 and CDR2 (germline): LNHDA, SQIVND (reference sequence). V was trimmed by 6 bases and J by 1 base, leaving 15 bases between them. The CDR3 loop is CASSWHPGKNTEAFF. The CDR3 DNA reads TGTGCCAGTAGCTGGCATCCAGGGAAGAACACTGAAGCTTTCTTT.

The rearrangement links TRBV27 to TRBJ2-7; D possibly matches TRBD1 or TRBD2 (5 bases each). The ends were cut back, 5 bases at V and 4 bases at J, with 15 bases in the middle. There are 14 residues in the CDR3. From germline, CDR1 is MNHEY and CDR2 SMNVEV (reference sequence). The CDR3 DNA sequence: TGTGCCAGCAGTACCCAGGGAGATCTTTACGAGCAGTACTTC. Translation: CASSTQGDLYEQYF.

V gene TRBV9 combines with J gene TRBJ2-7, with 9 bases lining up with TRBD2. CDR3 length: 15 residues. With 0 bases clipped from V and 3 bases from J, the junction kept 4 bases outside the gene matches. The V gene's germline CDR1 is SGDLS and CDR2 YYNGEE. The CDR3 nucleotides are TGTGCCAGCAGCGTAGGGGGTAGCGGGAGCTACGAGCAGTACTTC. Its protein product is CASSVGGSGSYEQYF. Full variable domain (rest looked up from reference TRBV9 and TRBJ2-7): DSGVTQTPKHLITATGQRVTLRCSPRSGDLSVYWYQQSLDQGLQFLIQYYNGEERAKGNILERFSAQQFPDLHSELNLSSLELGDSALYFCASSVGGSGSYEQYFGPGTRLTVT.

The CDR3 sequence is CASSLRRRDYEQYF. DNA of the CDR3: TGTGCCAGCAGCTTAAGACGCAGGGACTACGAGCAGTACTTC. The chain links TRBV5-8 to TRBJ2-7, with D possibly TRBD1 on 5 matching bases. Trimming shortened V by 2 bases and J by 3 bases, and 12 bases separated the two germline ends. Germline CDR1 SGHTS, CDR2 YDEGEE. The CDR3 is made up of 14 amino acids.